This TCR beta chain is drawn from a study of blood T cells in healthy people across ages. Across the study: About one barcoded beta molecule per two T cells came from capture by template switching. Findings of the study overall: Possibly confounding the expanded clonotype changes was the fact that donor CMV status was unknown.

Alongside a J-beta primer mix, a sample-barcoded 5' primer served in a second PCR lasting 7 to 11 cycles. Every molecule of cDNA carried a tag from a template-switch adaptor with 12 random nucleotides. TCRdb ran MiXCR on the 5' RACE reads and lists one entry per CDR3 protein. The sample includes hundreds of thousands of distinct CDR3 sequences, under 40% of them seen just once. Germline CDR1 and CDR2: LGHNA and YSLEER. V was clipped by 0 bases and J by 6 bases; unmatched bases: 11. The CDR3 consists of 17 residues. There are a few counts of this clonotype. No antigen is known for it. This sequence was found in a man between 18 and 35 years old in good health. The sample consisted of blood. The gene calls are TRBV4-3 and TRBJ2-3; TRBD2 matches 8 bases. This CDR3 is CASSQENQRGQGDTQYF. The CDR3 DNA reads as TGCGCCAGCAGCCAAGAGAACCAGCGGGGGCAGGGGGATACGCAGTATTTT.